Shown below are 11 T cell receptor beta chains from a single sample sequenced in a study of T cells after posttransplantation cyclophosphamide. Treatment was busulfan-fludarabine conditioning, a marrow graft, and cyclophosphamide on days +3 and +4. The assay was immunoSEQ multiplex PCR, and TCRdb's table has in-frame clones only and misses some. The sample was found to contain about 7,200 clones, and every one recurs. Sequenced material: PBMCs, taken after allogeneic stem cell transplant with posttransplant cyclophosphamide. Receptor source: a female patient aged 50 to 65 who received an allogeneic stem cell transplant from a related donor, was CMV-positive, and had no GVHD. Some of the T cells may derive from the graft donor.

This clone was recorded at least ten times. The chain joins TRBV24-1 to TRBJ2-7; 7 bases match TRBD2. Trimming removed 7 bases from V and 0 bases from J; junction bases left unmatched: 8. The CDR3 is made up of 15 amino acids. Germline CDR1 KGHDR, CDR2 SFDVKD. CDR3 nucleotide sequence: TGTGCCACCAGAGCGGGGCGGCACCCCTCCTACGAGCAGTACTTC. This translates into CATRAGRHPSYEQYF.

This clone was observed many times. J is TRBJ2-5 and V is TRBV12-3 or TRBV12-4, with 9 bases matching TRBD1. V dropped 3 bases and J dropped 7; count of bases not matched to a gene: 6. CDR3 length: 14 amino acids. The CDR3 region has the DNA TGTGCCAGCAGTTTTAAACAGGGGGCAGGGACCCAGTACTTC. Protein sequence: CASSFKQGAGTQYF.

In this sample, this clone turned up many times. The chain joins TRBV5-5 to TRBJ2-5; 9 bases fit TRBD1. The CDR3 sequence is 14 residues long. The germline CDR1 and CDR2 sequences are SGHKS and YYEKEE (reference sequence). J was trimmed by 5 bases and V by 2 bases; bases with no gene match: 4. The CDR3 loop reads CASSFSGTGETQYF. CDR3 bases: TGTGCCAGCAGCTTCTCCGGGACAGGGGAGACCCAGTACTTC. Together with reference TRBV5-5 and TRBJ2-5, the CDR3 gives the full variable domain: DAGVTQSPTHLIKTRGQQVTLRCSPISGHKSVSWYQQVLGQGPQFIFQYYEKEERGRGNFPDRFSARQFPNYSSELNVNALLLGDSALYLCASSFSGTGETQYFGPGTRLLVL.

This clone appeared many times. The CDR3 coding sequence is TGTGCCAGCGACCAGGTGGGTCGGTCTGGGGCCAACGTCCTGACTTTC. Protein product: CASDQVGRSGANVLTF. This rearrangement joins TRBV19 to TRBJ2-6; D uncertain. The V gene lost 9 bases and the J gene lost 1 base, with 16 bases spanning the gap. Germline CDR1 is LNHDA and CDR2 is SQIVND (reference sequence). The CDR3 consists of 16 residues.

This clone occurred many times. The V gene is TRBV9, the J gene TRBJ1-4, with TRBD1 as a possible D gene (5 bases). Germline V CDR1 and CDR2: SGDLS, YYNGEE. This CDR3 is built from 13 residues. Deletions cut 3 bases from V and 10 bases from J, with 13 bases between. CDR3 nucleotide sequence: TGTGCCAGCAGCGGCCCTGCCGGGGGAAAACTGTTTTTT. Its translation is CASSGPAGGKLFF. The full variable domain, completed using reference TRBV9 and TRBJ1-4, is DSGVTQTPKHLITATGQRVTLRCSPRSGDLSVYWYQQSLDQGLQFLIQYYNGEERAKGNILERFSAQQFPDLHSELNLSSLELGDSALYFCASSGPAGGKLFFGSGTQLSVL.

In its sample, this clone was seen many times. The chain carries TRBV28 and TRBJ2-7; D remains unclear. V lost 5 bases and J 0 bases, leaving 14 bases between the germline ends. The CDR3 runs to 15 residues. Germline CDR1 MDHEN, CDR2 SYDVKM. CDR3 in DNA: TGTGCCAGCAGTGGTGGCGGCTTTATCTCCTACGAGCAGTACTTC. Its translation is CASSGGGFISYEQYF.

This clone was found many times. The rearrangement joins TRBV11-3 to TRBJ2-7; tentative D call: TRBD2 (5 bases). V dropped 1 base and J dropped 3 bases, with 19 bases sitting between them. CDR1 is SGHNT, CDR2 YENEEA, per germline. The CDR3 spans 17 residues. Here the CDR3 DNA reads TGTGCCAGCAGCTTAGTAGATTACGGGCGCGCGGGCTACGAGCAGTACTTC. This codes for CASSLVDYGRAGYEQYF. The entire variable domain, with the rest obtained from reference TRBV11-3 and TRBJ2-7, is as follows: EAGVVQSPRYKIIEKKQPVAFWCNPISGHNTLYWYLQNLGQGPELLIRYENEEAVDDSQLPKDRFSAERLKGVDSTLKIQPAELGDSAVYLCASSLVDYGRAGYEQYFGPGTRLTVT.

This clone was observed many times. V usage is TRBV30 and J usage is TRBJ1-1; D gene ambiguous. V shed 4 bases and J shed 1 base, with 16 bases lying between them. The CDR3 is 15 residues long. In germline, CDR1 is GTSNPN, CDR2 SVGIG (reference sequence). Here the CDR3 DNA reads TGTGCCTGGACTTTCACGGGGTTGGGGAACACTGAAGCTTTCTTT. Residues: CAWTFTGLGNTEAFF. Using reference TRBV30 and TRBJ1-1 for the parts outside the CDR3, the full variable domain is SQTIHQWPATLVQPVGSPLSLECTVEGTSNPNLYWYRQAAGRGLQLLFYSVGIGQISSEVPQNLSASRPQDRQFILSSKKLLLSDSGFYLCAWTFTGLGNTEAFFGQGTRLTVV.

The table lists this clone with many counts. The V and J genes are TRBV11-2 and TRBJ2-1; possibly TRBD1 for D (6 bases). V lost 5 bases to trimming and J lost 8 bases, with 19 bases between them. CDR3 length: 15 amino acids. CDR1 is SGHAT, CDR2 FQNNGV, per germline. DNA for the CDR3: TGTGCCAGCAGCATGGCCGGGACATTGTTGGATGAGCAGTTCTTC. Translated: CASSMAGTLLDEQFF.

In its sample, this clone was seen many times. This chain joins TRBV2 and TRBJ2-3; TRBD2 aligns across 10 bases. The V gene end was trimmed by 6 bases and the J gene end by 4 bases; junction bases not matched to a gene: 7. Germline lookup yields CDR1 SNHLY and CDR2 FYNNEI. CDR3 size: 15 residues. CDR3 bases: TGTGCCAGCAGGAAAAGCGGGAGGGCCGCAGATACGCAGTATTTT. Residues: CASRKSGRAADTQYF.

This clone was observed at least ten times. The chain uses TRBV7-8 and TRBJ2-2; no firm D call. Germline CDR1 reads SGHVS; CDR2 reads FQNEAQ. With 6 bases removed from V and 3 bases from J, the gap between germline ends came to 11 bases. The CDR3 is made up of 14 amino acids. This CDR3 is CASRLTIHTGELFF. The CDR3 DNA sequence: TGTGCCAGCAGGCTAACGATACACACCGGGGAGCTGTTTTTT.